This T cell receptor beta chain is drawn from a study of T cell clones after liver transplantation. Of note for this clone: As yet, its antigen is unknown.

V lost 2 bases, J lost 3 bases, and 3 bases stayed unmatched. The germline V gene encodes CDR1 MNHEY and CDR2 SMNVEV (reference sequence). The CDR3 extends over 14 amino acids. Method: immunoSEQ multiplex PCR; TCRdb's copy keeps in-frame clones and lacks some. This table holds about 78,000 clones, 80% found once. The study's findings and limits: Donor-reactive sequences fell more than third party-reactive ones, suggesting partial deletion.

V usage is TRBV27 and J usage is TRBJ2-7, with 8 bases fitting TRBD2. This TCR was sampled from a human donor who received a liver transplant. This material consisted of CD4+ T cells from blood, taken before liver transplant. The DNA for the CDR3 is TGTGCCAGCAGTTTAGGGACTAGAAACTACGAGCAGTACTTC. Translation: CASSLGTRNYEQYF.